The text below deals with one TCR beta chain. The antigen remains undetermined. This entry belongs to a study of radiation and T cells in renal cell carcinoma. Study-level results: From baseline, blood top tumor clonotypes peaked at 2 weeks post-radiation. Without pretreatment biopsies, baseline tumor clonotype presence was undetermined.

The length of the CDR3 is 11 residues. Trimming took 7 bases from V and 8 from J; bases not matched to a gene: 4. Per germline, CDR1 DFQATT and CDR2 SNEGSKA (reference sequence). The time point was: baseline pretreatment blood. Noted treatment: 15 Gy SBRT to primary tumor, nephrectomy 4 weeks later. Serial blood draws occurred at baseline and 2 and 4 weeks post-SBRT. Repertoires were generated with immunoSEQ multiplex PCR, while TCRdb's copy carries only in-frame clones and drops some. Here the sample spans about 61,000 clones, more than 60% being singletons. The chain uses TRBV20-1 and TRBJ1-2; TRBD1 agrees at 10 bases. The sequence came from a man aged 60 to 69 with renal cell carcinoma. The source was blood, collected from a patient whose treatment included radiotherapy and nephrectomy. The CDR3: CSGGTGVGYTF. The CDR3 DNA sequence: TGCAGTGGCGGGACAGGGGTGGGCTACACCTTC.